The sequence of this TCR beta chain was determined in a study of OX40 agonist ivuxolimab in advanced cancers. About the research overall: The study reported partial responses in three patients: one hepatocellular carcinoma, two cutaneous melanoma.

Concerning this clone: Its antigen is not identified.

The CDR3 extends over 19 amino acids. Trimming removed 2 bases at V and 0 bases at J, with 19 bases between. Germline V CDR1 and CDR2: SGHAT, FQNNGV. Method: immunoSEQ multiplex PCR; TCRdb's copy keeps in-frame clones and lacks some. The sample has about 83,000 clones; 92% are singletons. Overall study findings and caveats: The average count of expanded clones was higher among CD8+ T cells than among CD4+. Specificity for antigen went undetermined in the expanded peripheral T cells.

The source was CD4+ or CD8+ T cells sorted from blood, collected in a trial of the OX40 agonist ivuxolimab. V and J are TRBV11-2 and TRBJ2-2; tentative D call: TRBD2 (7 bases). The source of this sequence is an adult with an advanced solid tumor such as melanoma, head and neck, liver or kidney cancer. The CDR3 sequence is CASSLIYPGGGSNTGELFF. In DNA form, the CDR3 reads TGTGCCAGCAGCTTAATATATCCCGGCGGGGGCTCGAACACCGGGGAGCTGTTTTTT. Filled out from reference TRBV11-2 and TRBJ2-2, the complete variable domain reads EAGVAQSPRYKIIEKRQSVAFWCNPISGHATLYWYQQILGQGPKLLIQFQNNGVVDDSQLPKDRFSAERLKGVDSTLKIQPAKLEDSAVYLCASSLIYPGGGSNTGELFFGEGSRLTVL.